This is a list of T cell receptor beta chains from one sample in a study of memory CD4+ T cells and cytomegalovirus serostatus. Assay: immunoSEQ multiplex PCR; the TCRdb copy retains only in-frame clones and omits some. The table shows 35,000 to 50,000 clones, with around three quarters occurring only once. Sequences were obtained from memory CD4+ T cells from blood. The receptor source for this set is an adult in good health and CMV-seronegative. Each CDR3 is given with its conserved first and last residue. Expanded clones get a size class; other rows say once, few or many, or leave the size out.

>-|14|TRBJ1-2|TRBV7-9
CASSLAAGGDGYTF
>once|15|TRBJ2-1|TRBV19
CASTSTSGVYNEQFF
>-|14|TRBJ2-1|TRBV6-1
CASSEVVQGNEQFF
>-|15|TRBJ2-5|TRBV4-2
CASSPWTSGSETQYF
>-|13|TRBJ2-1|TRBV2
CASSERSGNEQFF
>-|12|TRBJ2-1|TRBV29-1
CSAGQGQGEQFF
>-|13|TRBJ2-7|TRBV30
CAHSRGGTYEQYF
>-|14|TRBJ1-4|TRBV7-9
CASRLGALNEKLFF
>-|13|TRBJ1-2|TRBV5-6
CASSHRGNYGYTF
>once|16|TRBJ2-1|TRBV6-6
CATALAGGVKDNEQFF
>-|16|TRBJ2-1|TRBV5-4
CASSLSSSGSRHEQFF
>few|15|TRBJ1-2|TRBV2
CASSEAQGTVRGYTF
>few|14|TRBJ2-7|TRBV11-2
CASSFVQGGYEQYF
>-|12|TRBJ2-5|TRBV7-9
CASKGRRETQYF
>once|16|TRBJ1-6|TRBV30
CAWSVTGVSYNSPLHF
>-|13|TRBJ1-2|TRBV5-1
CASSLGGREGYTF
>-|16|TRBJ2-7|TRBV4-3
CASSQAGGESSYEQYF
>-|15|TRBJ1-2|TRBV6-5
CASSESYVRSYGYTF
>-|13|TRBJ1-1|TRBV30
CAWGTSTWGEAFF
>-|14|TRBJ2-1|TRBV7-9
CAWGGRRSYNEQFF
>few|16|TRBJ2-7|TRBV11-2
CATSLVGGRTSYEQYF
>few|11|TRBJ2-1|TRBV20-1
CSASIAHEQFF
>-|13|TRBJ1-1|TRBV7-2
CASSRGRGVEAFF
>-|10|TRBJ1-1|TRBV7-9
CASSGEKAFF
>few|18|TRBJ2-3|TRBV5-6
CASSWGLAGVFNTDTQYF
>-|14|TRBJ2-7|TRBV6-5
CASRSGLAGGEQYF
>-|15|TRBJ2-3|TRBV18
CASSRRQDRTDTQYF
>few|14|TRBJ1-2|TRBV2
CASRPGASNYGYTF
>few|16|TRBJ2-6|TRBV2
CASTIEGAAGANVLTF
>-|14|TRBJ2-1|TRBV5-4
CASRGRTGYNEQFF
>-|15|TRBJ1-1|TRBV28
CASSLGPRVNTEAFF
>-|14|TRBJ2-1|TRBV14
CASSQDWLNNEQFF
>-|17|TRBJ1-1|TRBV2
CASIEAPGQRGNTEAFF
>-|14|TRBJ1-2|TRBV4-1
CASSQESGVGGYTF
>-|14|TRBJ2-5|TRBV7-2
CASSLGRSFETQYF
>few|20|TRBJ1-5|TRBV6-1
CASSEAARGLWRYSNQPQHF
>-|15|TRBJ2-5|TRBV7-2
CASKNRLAGGETQYF
>-|12|TRBJ2-1|TRBV11-3
CASSFEVGEQFF
>-|13|TRBJ1-3|TRBV2
CAGRDRAGNTIYF
>-|15|TRBJ2-3|TRBV11-3
CASSFEGGLPDTQYF
>few|13|TRBJ2-5|TRBV11-3
CASSFGVKETQYF
>-|12|TRBJ2-3|TRBV19
CASSQGADTQYF
>-|15|TRBJ2-1|TRBV9
CASSVGTNSYNEQFF
>-|12|TRBJ1-1|TRBV2
CASSGEEAEAFF
>-|14|TRBJ2-3|TRBV7-9
CASSHEGSTDTQYF
>-|15|TRBJ1-1|TRBV9
CASSVDAVGDAEAFF
>-|14|TRBJ2-2|TRBV7-2
CASSAGPNTGELFF
>-|15|TRBJ2-3|TRBV12-2
CASRPGTGTTDTQYF
>-|15|TRBJ1-5|TRBV2
CASSDGTGRNQPQHF
>-|13|TRBJ1-2|TRBV4-3
CASSQWAGAGYTF
>-|17|TRBJ2-2|TRBV11-3
CASSFFSWLAGRGELFF
>-|13|TRBJ1-3|TRBV19
CATLPNSGNTIYF
>-|16|TRBJ1-1|TRBV28
CASSLGAVAGRTEAFF